This is a list of T cell receptor beta chains from one sample in a study of T cell repertoires in cytomegalovirus infection. In TCRdb, the reads were re-called with MiXCR into one record per CDR3 protein. This sample yields about 500,000 distinct CDR3 sequences, of which more than 30% are seen a single time; about a sixth belongs to the top ten. Their antigen targets remain unknown. Specimen: cultured PBMCs, collected from culture after CMV antigen stimulation. These TCRs come from a human donor in good health (CMV status not recorded). Some clones in this sample may be carry-over from other donors' samples. The CDR3 runs from the conserved cysteine through the conserved F or W. D genes are given only for firm matches. A row's size may be missing; if present it is once, few, many or a size class.

j_call clone_size v_call d_call cdr3_nt cdr3_aa
TRBJ1-3 few TRBV12-3/TRBV12-4 NA TGTGCCAGCGACTCTAGAGGCATCTCTGGAAACACCATATATTTT CASDSRGISGNTIYF
TRBJ1-1 few TRBV5-4 NA TGTGCCAGCAGCTTGTTTCGAGGCAGAAAGAACACTGAAGCTTTCTTT CASSLFRGRKNTEAFF
TRBJ1-1 NA TRBV2 NA TGTGCCAGCAGTCGGGCGGTGGCTGAAGCTTTCTTT CASSRAVAEAFF
TRBJ1-2 few TRBV7-2 NA TGTGCCAGCAGCCCGAGGAAGGGGAGCTATGGCTACACCTTC CASSPRKGSYGYTF
TRBJ2-7 few TRBV29-1 NA TGCAGCGTCATGGACCCGAACTTCTCCTACGAGCAGTACTTC CSVMDPNFSYEQYF
TRBJ2-2 few TRBV4-3 TRBD2 TGCGCCAGCAGCCCACTAGCGGGGGTCACCGGGGAGCTGTTTTTT CASSPLAGVTGELFF
TRBJ1-5 once TRBV6-2/TRBV6-3 NA TGTGCCAGCAGCCGAGTCCAGATTAGCAATCAGCCCCAGCATTTT CASSRVQISNQPQHF
TRBJ2-1 few TRBV6-2/TRBV6-3 NA TGTGCCAGCACCCACAGTAACAATGAGCAGTTCTTC CASTHSNNEQFF
TRBJ2-7 NA TRBV28 TRBD2 TGTCCGATTCCGCTAAGGACTAGCGGGAGGGGCGAGCAGTACTTC CPIPLRTSGRGEQYF
TRBJ1-1 NA TRBV7-8 NA TGTGCCAGCAGCACGAGGGGCGGGAACACTGAAGCTTTCTTT CASSTRGGNTEAFF
TRBJ2-7 NA TRBV4-3 TRBD2 TGCGCCAGCAGCCAATACATAGCGGGAGGGCCCTACGAGCAGTACTTC CASSQYIAGGPYEQYF
TRBJ1-1 NA TRBV7-9 NA TGTGCCAGCACGGGGGGGACGAACACTGAAGCTTTCTTT CASTGGTNTEAFF
TRBJ2-7 NA TRBV15 TRBD2 TGTGCCACCAGCGGAGGAGGACTAGCGGGCTACGAGCAGTACTTC CATSGGGLAGYEQYF
TRBJ2-1 NA TRBV10-3 TRBD2 TGTGCCATCAGCACGGGACTAGCGGGAGTAGGGCCCTACAATGAGCAGTTCTTC CAISTGLAGVGPYNEQFF